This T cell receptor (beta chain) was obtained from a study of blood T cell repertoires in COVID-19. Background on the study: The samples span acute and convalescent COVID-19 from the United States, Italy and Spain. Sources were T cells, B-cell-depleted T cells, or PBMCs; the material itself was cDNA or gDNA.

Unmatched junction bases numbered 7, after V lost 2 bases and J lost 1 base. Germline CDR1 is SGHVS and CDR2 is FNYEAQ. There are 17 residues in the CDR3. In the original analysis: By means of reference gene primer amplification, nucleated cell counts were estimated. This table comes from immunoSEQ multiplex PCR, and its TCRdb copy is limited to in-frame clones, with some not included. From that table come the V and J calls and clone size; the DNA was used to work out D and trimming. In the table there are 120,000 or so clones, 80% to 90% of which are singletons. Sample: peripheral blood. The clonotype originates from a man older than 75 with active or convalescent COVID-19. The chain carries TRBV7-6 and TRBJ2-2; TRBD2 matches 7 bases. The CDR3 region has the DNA TGTGCCAGCAGCTTAAGACTTGGCGGGGGGAACACCGGGGAGCTGTTTTTT. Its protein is CASSLRLGGGNTGELFF.